What follows describes a single T cell receptor (beta chain). Trimming cost V 5 bases and J 4 bases, with 11 bases left between them. The CDR3 runs 13 residues. Per germline, CDR1 DFQATT and CDR2 SNEGSKA (reference sequence). The record originates from a study of CD8 T cells in Susac syndrome. Random-hexamer reverse transcription was applied to about 0.5 to 1 ug RNA. It was immunoSEQ multiplex PCR that amplified TCR beta CDR3 across 54 Vbeta and 13 Jbeta. TCRdb used MiXCR to reprocess the immunoSEQ multiplex PCR reads, holding one entry per CDR3 protein. The sample yields about 22,000 distinct CDR3 sequences, 85% to 95% seen once.

This sequence originates from a human donor in good health. The chain recombines TRBV20-1 with TRBJ2-2; no definite D call. The material sequenced was CD8+ T cells from PBMCs. CDR3 sequence reads: CSAPDSGTGELFF. Written as DNA, the CDR3 is TGCAGTGCTCCCGACTCCGGCACCGGGGAGCTGTTTTTT.